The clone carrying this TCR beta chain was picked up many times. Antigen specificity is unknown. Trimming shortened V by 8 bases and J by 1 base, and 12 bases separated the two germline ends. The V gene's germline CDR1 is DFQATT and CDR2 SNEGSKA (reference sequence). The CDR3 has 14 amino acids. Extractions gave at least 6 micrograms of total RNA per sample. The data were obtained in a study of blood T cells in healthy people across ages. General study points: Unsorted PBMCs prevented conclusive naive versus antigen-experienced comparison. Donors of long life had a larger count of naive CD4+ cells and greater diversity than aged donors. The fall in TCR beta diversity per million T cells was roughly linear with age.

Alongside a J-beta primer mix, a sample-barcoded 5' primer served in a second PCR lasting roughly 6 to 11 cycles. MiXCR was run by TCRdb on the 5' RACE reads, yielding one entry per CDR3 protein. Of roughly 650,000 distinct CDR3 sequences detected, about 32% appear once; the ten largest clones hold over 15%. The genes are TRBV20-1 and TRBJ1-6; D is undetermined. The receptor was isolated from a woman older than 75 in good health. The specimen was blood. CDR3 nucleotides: TGCAGTTGTCAGAAGGAATCCTATAATTCACCCCTCCACTTT. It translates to CSCQKESYNSPLHF.